The 29 T cell receptor beta chains listed next were all sequenced from one sample in a study of shared clonotypes between healthy human individuals. Profiling relied on immunoSEQ multiplex PCR, and the TCRdb table lists in-frame clones only, not all of them. The sample carries fewer than 550,000 clones, about 79% recorded once. The sample was PBMCs. These receptors came from a woman between 40 and 55 years old in good health. Some clones in this sample may be carry-over from other donors' samples.

The rearrangement uses TRBV5-1 and TRBJ1-4; 9 nucleotides agree with TRBD1. This CDR3 has 15 residues. Germline-derived CDR1 and CDR2 are SGHRS and YFSETQ. V lost 3 bases to trimming and J lost 3 bases; unmatched junction nucleotides: 3. CDR3 protein: CASSSRQGANEKLFF. The CDR3 coding sequence is TGCGCCAGCAGCTCAAGACAGGGGGCTAATGAAAAACTGTTTTTT.

The chain carries TRBV4-2 and TRBJ2-1; possibly TRBD1 for D (6 bases). Trimming removed 1 base from V and 13 bases from J, with 29 bases in between. The CDR3 length is 18 residues. Germline CDR1 reads LGHNA; CDR2 reads YNFKEQ. CDR3 protein: CASSQGVARGPVEGRQFF. The CDR3, as DNA: TGTGCCAGCAGCCAAGGGGTGGCCAGGGGCCCCGTTGAGGGACGTCAGTTCTTC.

The CDR3 nucleotides read TGTGCCAGCTCGGAAGGGACCGCGGCTACGCAGTATTTT. It translates to CASSEGTAATQYF. The rearrangement joins TRBV18 to TRBJ2-3; either TRBD1 or TRBD2 may fit D (5 bases each). The germline V gene encodes CDR1 KGHSH and CDR2 LQKENI. Trimming left V 6 bases short and J 8 bases short, with 15 bases between. The CDR3 runs to 13 residues.

This clone came up a few times. The chain employs TRBV30 and TRBJ2-7, with 7 bases matching TRBD2. CDR3 length: 16 amino acids. J lost 1 base, V lost 0 bases, and 9 bases had no gene match. From germline, CDR1 is GTSNPN and CDR2 SVGIG (reference sequence). As DNA, the CDR3 is TGTGCCTGGAGTGTATGGGAGGGCAGACCTTCCTACGAGCAGTACTTC. It yields the protein CAWSVWEGRPSYEQYF.

The V and J genes are TRBV5-1 and TRBJ2-2, with D perhaps assigned TRBD1 or TRBD2 (6 bases each). Trimming shortened V by 1 base and J by 6 bases, and 13 bases separated the two germline ends. The CDR3 loop spans 15 amino acids. Germline V lookup: CDR1 SGHRS, CDR2 YFSETQ. The DNA for the CDR3 is TGCGCCAGCAGCTTGACTCCCGGGGGCCCCGGGGAGCTGTTTTTT. It specifies CASSLTPGGPGELFF.

V gene TRBV28 combines with J gene TRBJ2-5; tentative D call: TRBD2 (6 bases). The V gene lost 7 bases and the J gene lost 9 bases, with 21 bases spanning the gap. The length of the CDR3 is 14 residues. The germline V gene has CDR1 MDHEN and CDR2 SYDVKM. CDR3 DNA: TGTGCCAGCACCTGGGACGCGGGAACAGCGGCCCAGTACTTC. Translation gives CASTWDAGTAAQYF. Full variable domain (missing parts from reference TRBV28 and TRBJ2-5): DVKVTQSSRYLVKRTGEKVFLECVQDMDHENMFWYRQDPGLGLRLIYFSYDVKMKEKGDIPEGYSVSREKKERFSLILESASTNQTSMYLCASTWDAGTAAQYFGPGTRLLVL.

The V and J genes are TRBV19 and TRBJ2-1, with TRBD2 matching over 13 bases. V shed 5 bases and J 4 bases; nucleotides not matched to a gene: 8. Germline CDR1 and CDR2: LNHDA and SQIVND (reference sequence). CDR3 length equals 17 residues. The CDR3 DNA sequence: TGTGCCAGTAGTGTAAACTCGGGACTAGCGGGGTACAATGAGCAGTTCTTC. Its protein product is CASSVNSGLAGYNEQFF.

The chain has TRBV4-1 and TRBJ2-7; tentative D call: TRBD2 (8 bases). The CDR3 runs to 18 residues. Germline values: CDR1 MGHRA, CDR2 YSYEKL. V lost 4 bases to trimming and J lost 0 bases, with 22 bases between them. In DNA form, the CDR3 reads TGCGCCAGCAGCCCAAGGGGGCCAGCGGGAGTACACTCCTACGAGCAGTACTTC. Amino acid sequence: CASSPRGPAGVHSYEQYF.

The DNA of the CDR3 is TGCAGCGTTGGACCGGGACTGATTTCCACCGGGGAGCTGTTTTTT. Encoded protein: CSVGPGLISTGELFF. The chain uses TRBV29-1 and TRBJ2-2; D is perhaps TRBD2 (6 bases). Per germline, CDR1 SQVTM and CDR2 ANQGSEA. V lost 4 bases and J 4 bases, leaving 16 bases between the germline ends. The CDR3 is 15 residues long.

The chain joins TRBV25-1 to TRBJ2-1, with D perhaps matching TRBD1 or TRBD2 (5 bases each). CDR1 MGHDK and CDR2 SYGVNS come from the germline V gene. This CDR3 region has 16 residues. Between the trimmed V and J ends, which lost 0 bases and 5 bases, there was a span of 14 bases. The CDR3 region has the DNA TGTGCCAGCAGTGAATACAACCGGGACGGGAACAATGAGCAGTTCTTC. Its translation: CASSEYNRDGNNEQFF.

Of note for this clone: The same CDR3 is also encoded by other DNA sequences in this sample. The chain uses TRBV15 and TRBJ2-3, with a weak D call TRBD2 (6 bases). The CDR3 covers 14 residues. Looked up from germline, CDR1 is LNHNV and CDR2 is YYDKDF (reference sequence). Trimming stripped 1 base from V and 6 bases from J, with 11 bases between. CDR3 in DNA: TGTGCCACCAGCAGAGGGGGGGAAGCCGATACGCAGTATTTT. Translation: CATSRGGEADTQYF.

As DNA, the CDR3 is TGTGCAAGTATGAGGGCCTCTAATGAAAAACTGTTTTTT. Translated: CASMRASNEKLFF. The gene calls are TRBV28 and TRBJ1-4; no clear D. The CDR3 sequence is 13 residues long. CDR1 is MDHEN, CDR2 SYDVKM, per germline.

The J gene is TRBJ2-7, the V gene TRBV18, with D perhaps given as TRBD1 or TRBD2 (5 bases each). The V gene's germline CDR1 is KGHSH and CDR2 LQKENI. This CDR3 spans 14 amino acids. Between the trimmed V and J ends, which lost 5 bases and 3 bases, there was a span of 14 bases. CDR3 residues: CASSSRGGLYEQYF. The CDR3 DNA reads TGTGCCAGCTCATCACGGGGCGGCCTCTACGAGCAGTACTTC.

The J gene is TRBJ2-2, the V gene TRBV5-1; TRBD1 aligns across 8 bases. The trim removed 0 bases at V and 1 base at J, leaving 2 bases unmatched. The CDR3 spans 16 residues. In germline, CDR1 is SGHRS, CDR2 YFSETQ. CDR3 DNA sequence: TGCGCCAGCAGCTTGGCCGGGACAGGGAACACCGGGGAGCTGTTTTTT. As protein: CASSLAGTGNTGELFF.

This rearrangement joins TRBV6-1 to TRBJ2-3; 10 bases line up with TRBD1. Germline V gene lookup returns CDR1 MNHNS and CDR2 SASEGT. V lost 4 bases to trimming and J lost 1 base; unmatched junction nucleotides: 5. This CDR3 contains 16 residues. The CDR3 sequence: CASSGRQGARTDTQYF. CDR3 in DNA: TGTGCCAGCAGTGGCCGACAGGGGGCTCGCACAGATACGCAGTATTTT.

This chain connects TRBV7-1 to TRBJ2-2; 9 bases are shared with TRBD1. TRBV7-1 is identified as an open reading frame with a role that is uncertain. There are 15 residues in the CDR3. The trim removed 3 bases at V and 3 bases at J, leaving 2 bases unmatched. The CDR3: CASSSGQGHTGELFF. The CDR3 DNA reads TGTGCCAGCAGCTCTGGACAGGGGCACACCGGGGAGCTGTTTTTT.

V gene TRBV10-3 combines with J gene TRBJ1-5; weak D call: TRBD1 (5 bases). From germline, CDR1 is ENHRY and CDR2 SYGVKD. V was clipped by 0 bases and J by 5 bases, with 11 bases between them. CDR3 length: 15 residues. CDR3 DNA: TGTGCCATCAGTGAGTCGCTGGACACCTATCAGCCCCAGCATTTT. It specifies CAISESLDTYQPQHF.

The V and J genes are TRBV7-8 and TRBJ1-4, with 7 bases identical to TRBD1. Germline lookup yields CDR1 SGHVS and CDR2 FQNEAQ. V gave up 6 bases and J gave up 8 bases; unmatched junction bases: 9. The CDR3 totals 14 residues. DNA for the CDR3: TGTGCCAGCAGAGTACAGGGGAGGAGAGAAAAACTGTTTTTT. Its translation: CASRVQGRREKLFF.

In its sample, this clone was seen a few times. The same CDR3 arises from other DNA sequences in this sample as well. The J gene is TRBJ2-3, the V gene TRBV5-1; 9 bases map to TRBD1. This CDR3 contains 15 residues. Looked up from germline, CDR1 is SGHRS and CDR2 is YFSETQ. After removal of 2 bases from V and 0 bases from J, the junction contained 1 base not matched to a gene. The CDR3 nucleotides are TGCGCCAGCAGCTTAGGACAGGGGAGCACAGATACGCAGTATTTT. This translates into CASSLGQGSTDTQYF.

The gene calls are TRBV11-3 and TRBJ2-1; 9 bases line up with TRBD2. The V gene's germline CDR1 is SGHNT and CDR2 YENEEA. V shed 5 bases and J 16 bases; nucleotides not matched to a gene: 30. The CDR3 runs 19 residues. CDR3 residues: CASSDSLGPSGTSSSHYFF. Written as DNA, the CDR3 is TGTGCCAGCAGCGACAGCTTAGGTCCTAGCGGGACCAGCAGCAGCCACTATTTCTTC.

The chain combines TRBV14 with TRBJ2-7, with 7 bases matching TRBD2. Germline V CDR1 and CDR2: SGHDN, FVKESK. This CDR3 has 16 amino acids. V lost 0 bases and J lost 3; bases outside the gene matches: 8. CDR3 in amino acids: CASSQEGRVAHYEQYF. The DNA for the CDR3 is TGTGCCAGCAGCCAAGAGGGGAGGGTCGCTCACTACGAGCAGTACTTC.

The chain employs TRBV10-3 and TRBJ1-1; TRBD1 aligns across 9 bases. Per the germline V gene, CDR1 is ENHRY and CDR2 is SYGVKD. This CDR3 region has 18 residues. The junction had 9 bases not matched to a gene; V was cut back by 0 bases and J by 1 base. The CDR3 DNA follows: TGTGCCATCAGTGAGTCGATGGGACAGGGAGGGTGGAACACTGAAGCTTTCTTT. Amino acid sequence: CAISESMGQGGWNTEAFF.

The chain employs TRBV9 and TRBJ2-5; the D gene is possibly TRBD2 (6 bases). Germline-derived CDR1 and CDR2 are SGDLS and YYNGEE. The CDR3 is 13 residues long. V was pared by 4 bases and J by 2 bases, with 9 bases between. DNA of the CDR3: TGTGCCAGCAGCCTAGCGCGTCAAGAGACCCAGTACTTC. It yields the protein CASSLARQETQYF.

The chain is built from TRBV18 and TRBJ2-3; D call uncertain. Germline V gives CDR1 KGHSH, CDR2 LQKENI. The CDR3 totals 12 residues. Between the trimmed V and J ends, which lost 2 bases and 4 bases, there was a span of 4 bases. In DNA, the CDR3 is TGTGCCAGCTCACCAAATCCAGATACGCAGTATTTT. It specifies CASSPNPDTQYF.

The V and J genes are TRBV5-1 and TRBJ2-7; a possible D gene is TRBD1 (6 bases). The CDR3 is made up of 14 amino acids. V was pared by 3 bases and J by 2 bases, with 12 bases between. CDR1 and CDR2 from the germline V gene are SGHRS and YFSETQ. The CDR3 nucleotides read TGCGCCAGCAGCTCAACAGGGTTCACCTACGAGCAGTACTTC. This sequence encodes CASSSTGFTYEQYF.

The chain recombines TRBV7-9 with TRBJ2-7; 8 bases match TRBD1. Germline values: CDR1 SEHNR, CDR2 FQNEAQ (reference sequence). The CDR3 contains 12 residues. V was pared by 6 bases and J by 6 bases, with 4 bases of the junction left unmatched. The CDR3 loop is CASSEGTGEQYF. The CDR3 nucleotides read TGTGCCAGCAGTGAAGGGACAGGCGAGCAGTACTTC.

This sequence joins TRBV7-6 and TRBJ2-3; D could derive from TRBD1 or TRBD2 (6 bases each). Trimming pared 5 bases from V and 6 bases from J, leaving 12 bases between. Germline lookup yields CDR1 SGHVS and CDR2 FNYEAQ. The CDR3 extends over 13 amino acids. DNA for the CDR3: TGTGCCAGCAGCGGGGGGCCGCATGATACGCAGTATTTT. Translated, it gives CASSGGPHDTQYF.

A single count supports this clone. The V and J genes are TRBV7-9 and TRBJ2-3, with a possible D match to TRBD2 (6 bases). Trimming pared 1 base from V and 0 bases from J, leaving 11 bases between. The CDR3 is 16 residues long. Germline CDR1 SEHNR, CDR2 FQNEAQ (reference sequence). The DNA for the CDR3 is TGTGCCAGCAGCTTAGGTAGCGGAGCTAGCACAGATACGCAGTATTTT. Its translation is CASSLGSGASTDTQYF.

The J gene is TRBJ2-3, the V gene TRBV5-1; D not certain. The V gene lost 6 bases and the J gene lost 2 bases, with 19 bases spanning the gap. This CDR3 has 16 amino acids. The germline V gene has CDR1 SGHRS and CDR2 YFSETQ. The CDR3 spells CASTPGEGPHTDTQYF. CDR3 in DNA: TGCGCCAGCACCCCTGGGGAAGGACCCCACACAGATACGCAGTATTTT.